The clone carrying this T cell receptor (beta chain) was observed at least ten times. A library made for alpha chains picked up this beta chain off target, so its size means little. These data are taken from a study of spatial heterogeneity in lung cancer. Across the whole study: Untreated early-stage non-small cell lung cancer patients, approximately 79 in total, were the donors. The mean occurrence of each unique TCR and UMI combination in raw reads exceeded nine.

Unique molecular identifiers tagged every individual TCR cDNA molecule. TCRdb reanalysed the 5' RACE reads using MiXCR and keeps one entry per CDR3 protein. The sample contains about 9,700 distinct CDR3 sequences, under 5% of which appear only once. Regarding time point: blood taken at disease recurrence. Without sorting, whole RNA was sequenced from tumor, nontumor lung or frozen PBMC. The source of this sequence is a female donor with early-stage non-small cell lung cancer. The sample in question was PBMCs, obtained at recurrence.

CDR3 DNA sequence: TGTGCCAGCAGTTTTGGGCTAAGGGGCTCCTACGAGCAGTACTTC. As protein: CASSFGLRGSYEQYF. The chain uses TRBV28 and TRBJ2-7, with TRBD1 as a possible D gene (5 bases). Germline CDR1 MDHEN, CDR2 SYDVKM. V lost 3 bases, J lost 0 bases, and 12 bases lay in between. This CDR3 contains 15 residues.